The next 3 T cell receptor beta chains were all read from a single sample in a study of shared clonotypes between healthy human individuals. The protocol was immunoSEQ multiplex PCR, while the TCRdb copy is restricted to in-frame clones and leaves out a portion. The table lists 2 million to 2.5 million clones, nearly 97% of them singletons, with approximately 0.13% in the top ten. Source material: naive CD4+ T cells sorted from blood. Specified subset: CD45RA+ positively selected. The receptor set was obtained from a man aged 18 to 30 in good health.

The CDR3 DNA sequence: TGTGCCAGCAGCTTCGGCGGGAGTACAGATACGCAGTATTTT. Its translation: CASSFGGSTDTQYF. The J gene is TRBJ2-3, the V gene TRBV13, with TRBD2 identical over 7 bases. This CDR3 spans 14 amino acids. Trimming at V came to 3 bases and at J to 3 bases, leaving 3 bases not matched to a gene. CDR1 is PRHDT, CDR2 FYEKMQ, per germline (reference sequence).

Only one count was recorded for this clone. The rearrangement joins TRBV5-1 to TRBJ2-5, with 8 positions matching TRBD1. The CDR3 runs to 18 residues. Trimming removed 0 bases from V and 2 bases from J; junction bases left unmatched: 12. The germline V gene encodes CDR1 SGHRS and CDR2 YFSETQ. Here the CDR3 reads CASSLELSAGGKQETQYF. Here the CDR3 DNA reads TGCGCCAGCAGCTTGGAGTTGTCGGCAGGGGGCAAGCAAGAGACCCAGTACTTC.

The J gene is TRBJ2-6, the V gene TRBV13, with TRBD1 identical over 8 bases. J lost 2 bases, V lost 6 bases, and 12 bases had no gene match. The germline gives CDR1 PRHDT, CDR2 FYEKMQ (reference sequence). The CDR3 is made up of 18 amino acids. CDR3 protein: CASRWGTGGTAGANVLTF. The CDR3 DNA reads TGTGCCAGCAGGTGGGGAACAGGGGGAACGGCTGGGGCCAACGTCCTGACTTTC.